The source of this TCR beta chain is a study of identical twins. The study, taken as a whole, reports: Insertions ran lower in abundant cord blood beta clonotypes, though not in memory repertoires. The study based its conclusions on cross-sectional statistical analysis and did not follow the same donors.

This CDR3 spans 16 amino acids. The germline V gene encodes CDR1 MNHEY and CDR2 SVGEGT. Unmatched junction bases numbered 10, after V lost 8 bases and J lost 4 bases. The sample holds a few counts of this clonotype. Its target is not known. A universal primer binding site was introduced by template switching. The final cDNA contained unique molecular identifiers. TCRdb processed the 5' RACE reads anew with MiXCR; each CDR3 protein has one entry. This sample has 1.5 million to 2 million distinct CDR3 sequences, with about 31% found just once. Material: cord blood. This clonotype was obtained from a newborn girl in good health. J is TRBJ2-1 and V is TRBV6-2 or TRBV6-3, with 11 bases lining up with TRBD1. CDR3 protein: CASLKGGTGGYNEQFF. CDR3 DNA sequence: TGTGCCAGCCTAAAAGGAGGGACAGGGGGATACAATGAGCAGTTCTTC.